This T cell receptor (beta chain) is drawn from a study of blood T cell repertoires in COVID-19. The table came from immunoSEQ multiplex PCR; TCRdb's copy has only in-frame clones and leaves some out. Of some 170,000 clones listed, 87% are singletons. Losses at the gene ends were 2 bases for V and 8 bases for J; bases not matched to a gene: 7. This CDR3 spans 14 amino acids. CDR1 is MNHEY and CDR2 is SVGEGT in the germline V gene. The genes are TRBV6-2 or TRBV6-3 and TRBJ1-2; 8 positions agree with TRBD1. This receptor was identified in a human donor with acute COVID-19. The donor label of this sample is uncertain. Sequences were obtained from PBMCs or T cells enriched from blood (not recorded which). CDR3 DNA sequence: TGTGCCAGCAGTTACGGGCAGGGGGCTCGCGGCTACACCTTC. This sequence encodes CASSYGQGARGYTF.